The 20 T cell receptor beta chains reported below all come from one sample, sequenced in a study of T cell changes during pregnancy in multiple sclerosis. Sequenced by immunoSEQ multiplex PCR; TCRdb stores in-frame clones only, minus some. The data contain 70,000 to 95,000 clones, more than 80% of them singletons. The source was peripheral blood, collected in the second trimester of pregnancy. These TCRs come from a female donor in good health, enrolled as a control in a pregnancy study.

This clone was seen more than once but under ten times. This chain connects TRBV5-1 to TRBJ1-6, with a weak D call TRBD1 (6 bases). This CDR3 region has 16 residues. With 5 bases removed from V and 2 bases from J, the gap between germline ends came to 14 bases. Germline V gives CDR1 SGHRS, CDR2 YFSETQ. CDR3 nucleotide sequence: TGCGCCAGCAGTCGACAGGCCGGGACCTATAATTCACCCCTCCACTTT. Translating it yields CASSRQAGTYNSPLHF.

This clone was detected only a few times. The J gene is TRBJ2-3, the V gene TRBV6-4, with a weak D call TRBD2 (7 bases). Germline CDR1 reads MRHNA; CDR2 reads SNTAGT. The V gene lost 4 bases and the J gene lost 2 bases, with 10 bases spanning the gap. This CDR3 has 14 residues. The CDR3 nucleotides read TGTGCCAGCAGTGGAGGGGGGGCCACAGATACGCAGTATTTT. Translation: CASSGGGATDTQYF.

The chain carries TRBV6-5 and TRBJ1-2; 7 bases are shared with TRBD1. Germline CDR1 and CDR2: MNHEY and SVGAGI. V lost 6 bases and J lost 7; bases outside the gene matches: 8. This CDR3 spans 13 amino acids. The CDR3 nucleotides read TGTGCCAGCAGGCCTACAGGGGCCGCTGGCTACACCTTC. It encodes CASRPTGAAGYTF.

This sequence joins TRBV4-3 and TRBJ1-2, with 9 positions matching TRBD1. Unmatched junction bases numbered 5, after V lost 4 bases and J lost 5 bases. CDR1 and CDR2 from the germline V gene are LGHNA and YSLEER. This CDR3 spans 14 amino acids. The CDR3 DNA follows: TGCGCCAGCAGCCCGACAGGGGGAATGTATGGCTACACCTTC. Protein sequence: CASSPTGGMYGYTF.

This clone showed up just a few times. This rearrangement joins TRBV18 to TRBJ2-3, with D perhaps TRBD1 (5 bases). The V gene lost 2 bases and the J gene lost 4 bases, with 16 bases spanning the gap. The length of the CDR3 is 16 residues. Germline lookup yields CDR1 KGHSH and CDR2 LQKENI. This chain's CDR3 is CASSPFAGHNADTQYF. The CDR3 DNA reads TGTGCCAGCTCACCATTCGCCGGACATAACGCAGATACGCAGTATTTT.

As for this clone: At the DNA level, this CDR3 is encoded by other sequences in the same sample as well. This chain joins TRBV5-1 and TRBJ2-7; unclear D gene. Germline CDR1 SGHRS, CDR2 YFSETQ. The CDR3 extends over 14 amino acids. Trimming took 0 bases from V and 1 from J, leaving 8 bases between them. Written as DNA, the CDR3 is TGCGCCAGCAGCTTGGTGGCAGGTTCCTACGAGCAGTACTTC. Residues: CASSLVAGSYEQYF.

The chain has TRBV21-1 and TRBJ1-5; the DNA was not compared with TRBD1, the D call given in the table. TRBV21-1 is noted as a pseudogene. The CDR3 consists of 18 residues. The CDR3 coding sequence is TGTGCCAGCAGCAAAGGGGGAGGGACAGGGGGGTTGGATCAGCCCCAGCATTTT. Protein: CASSKGGGTGGLDQPQHF.

The chain couples TRBV15 to TRBJ2-3, with D unresolved. The germline gives CDR1 LNHNV, CDR2 YYDKDF (reference sequence). With 6 bases removed from V and 2 bases from J, the gap between germline ends came to 9 bases. The CDR3 consists of 13 residues. CDR3 DNA: TGTGCCACCAGGGGCCCGCCCACAGATACGCAGTATTTT. This sequence encodes CATRGPPTDTQYF.

This chain joins TRBV4-2 and TRBJ2-3, with 11 bases aligning to TRBD2. Trimming at V came to 2 bases and at J to 4 bases, leaving 5 bases not matched to a gene. This CDR3 has 16 amino acids. Germline V gene data show CDR1 as LGHNA and CDR2 as YNFKEQ. Here the CDR3 DNA reads TGTGCCAGCAGCCAACATACGACTAGCGGGGCAGATACGCAGTATTTT. Amino acids: CASSQHTTSGADTQYF.

Notes on this clone: A junction end diverges from the germline sequence, so it may reflect a read error. This chain uses TRBV5-1 with TRBJ1-1, with 7 bases aligning to TRBD1. Germline assignment: CDR1 SGHRS and CDR2 YFSETQ. The CDR3 has 15 residues. The CDR3 reads CASRLGDSPNTEAFF. The CDR3 DNA reads as TGCGCCAGCAGGTTGGGGGACAGCCCGAACACTGAAGCTTTCTTT.

In nucleotides, the CDR3 is TGTGCCAGCAGCTTGAACAGGGAGACCCAGTACTTC. It translates to CASSLNRETQYF. The J gene is TRBJ2-5, the V gene TRBV11-2, with D perhaps matching TRBD1 (5 bases). The CDR3 is 12 residues long. The germline V gene encodes CDR1 SGHAT and CDR2 FQNNGV. The V gene lost 3 bases and the J gene lost 5 bases, with 7 bases spanning the gap.

The table lists this clone with a count of one. This rearrangement joins TRBV19 to TRBJ1-1; weak D call: TRBD1 (6 bases). Germline V CDR1 and CDR2: LNHDA, SQIVND (reference sequence). The CDR3 has 14 residues. Trimming took off 4 bases at V and 11 bases at J, with 20 bases between the two ends. CDR3 in DNA: TGTGCCAGTAGTAGACGGGACACAGCGCGCGGGGCTTTCTTT. Residues: CASSRRDTARGAFF.

The chain carries TRBV7-6 and TRBJ1-1; D not certain. Per the germline V gene, CDR1 is SGHVS and CDR2 is FNYEAQ. V gave up 5 bases and J gave up 5 bases, with 9 bases separating them. CDR3 length: 12 residues. The CDR3 spells CASSRPGTEAFF. DNA for the CDR3: TGTGCCAGCAGCAGGCCGGGTACTGAAGCTTTCTTT.

This rearrangement joins TRBV4-1 to TRBJ1-5, with unresolved D. V lost 4 bases and J lost 1, with 5 bases in between. Germline V gene lookup returns CDR1 MGHRA and CDR2 YSYEKL. The CDR3 is 13 amino acids. The CDR3 sequence: CASSRQSNQPQHF. In DNA form, the CDR3 reads TGCGCCAGCAGCCGGCAAAGCAATCAGCCCCAGCATTTT.

This clone turned up a few times. The junction differs from germline at one of its ends, possibly a read error. V gene TRBV7-2 combines with J gene TRBJ1-2; TRBD1 is a possible D gene (5 bases). CDR3 length: 12 amino acids. Germline assignment: CDR1 SGHTA and CDR2 FQGNSA. CDR3 bases: TGTGCCAGCAGCCAAGCAAAAGGGGCCATCTCCTTC. Its protein is CASSQAKGAISF. Combining the CDR3 with reference TRBV7-2 and TRBJ1-2 gives the whole variable domain GAGVSQSPSNKVTEKGKDVELRCDPISGHTALYWYRQSLGQGLEFLIYFQGNSAPDKSGLPSDRFSAERTGGSVSTLTIQRTQQEDSAVYLCASSQAKGAISFGSGTRLTVV.

The chain employs TRBV7-2 and TRBJ1-3; D is unclear. The CDR3 length is 12 residues. Trimming cost V 4 bases and J 4 bases, with 5 bases left between them. Germline-derived CDR1 and CDR2 are SGHTA and FQGNSA. The CDR3 reads CASSSRGNTIYF. CDR3 sequence (DNA): TGTGCCAGCAGCTCGAGAGGAAACACCATATATTTT.

The chain couples TRBV9 to TRBJ2-7; D perhaps matches TRBD1 (6 bases). Germline values: CDR1 SGDLS, CDR2 YYNGEE. The CDR3 runs to 13 residues. The ends were cut back, 4 bases at V and 9 bases at J, with 17 bases in the middle. CDR3 in DNA: TGTGCCAGCAGCCTCGGACAGTCAGGTGGGCAGTACTTC. Protein product: CASSLGQSGGQYF.

V gene TRBV7-8 combines with J gene TRBJ2-3, with TRBD2 identical over 9 bases. J was trimmed by 9 bases and V by 5 bases; bases with no gene match: 9. CDR3 length: 14 amino acids. Germline values: CDR1 SGHVS, CDR2 FQNEAQ. CDR3 protein: CASSPGGTSYTQYF. CDR3 in DNA: TGTGCCAGCAGCCCAGGGGGGACTAGCTACACGCAGTATTTT.

J is TRBJ1-2 and V is TRBV4-1; possible D gene TRBD1, 6 bases. Germline loops: CDR1 MGHRA, CDR2 YSYEKL. The CDR3 extends over 14 amino acids. V gave up 2 bases and J gave up 2 bases, with 9 bases separating them. The chain's CDR3 is CASSQPTGNYGYTF. CDR3 in DNA: TGCGCCAGCAGCCAACCTACAGGGAACTATGGCTACACCTTC.

This clone was counted a few times. The chain recombines TRBV10-3 with TRBJ1-2; 10 bases line up with TRBD1. CDR1 and CDR2 from the germline V gene are ENHRY and SYGVKD. The J segment lost 6 bases and the V segment lost 6 bases, leaving 4 bases of the junction unmatched. This CDR3 spans 13 amino acids. CDR3 amino acids: CAIRGTGEDGYTF. The CDR3 coding sequence is TGTGCCATCAGGGGGACAGGGGAGGATGGCTACACCTTC.